This T cell receptor (beta chain) was retrieved from a study of beta chain features in type 1 diabetes. Overall study results and limits: TCRB CDR3 length was moderately but significantly reduced in all four CD4+ subsets of Type 1 diabetes patients.

With 1 base clipped from V and 5 bases from J, the junction kept 8 bases outside the gene matches. The length of the CDR3 is 16 residues. The germline gives CDR1 SNHLY, CDR2 FYNNEI. Expressed TCRB transcripts were sequenced because the entire RNA isolate underwent reverse transcription. The data were produced by immunoSEQ multiplex PCR, yet TCRdb's version contains in-frame clones alone and is incomplete. The sample lists about 370,000 clones, about 10% occurring once. This clone was observed a handful of times. What it binds is not known. The rearrangement uses TRBV2 and TRBJ1-2; 9 bases match TRBD1. Input material: central memory CD4+ T cells from blood. The TCR was taken from a man aged 25-45 years with type 1 diabetes. The CDR3 nucleotides read TGTGCCAGCAGTGAAGGCGCGGGACAGGGAGGTTATGGCTACACCTTC. The encoded protein is CASSEGAGQGGYGYTF.